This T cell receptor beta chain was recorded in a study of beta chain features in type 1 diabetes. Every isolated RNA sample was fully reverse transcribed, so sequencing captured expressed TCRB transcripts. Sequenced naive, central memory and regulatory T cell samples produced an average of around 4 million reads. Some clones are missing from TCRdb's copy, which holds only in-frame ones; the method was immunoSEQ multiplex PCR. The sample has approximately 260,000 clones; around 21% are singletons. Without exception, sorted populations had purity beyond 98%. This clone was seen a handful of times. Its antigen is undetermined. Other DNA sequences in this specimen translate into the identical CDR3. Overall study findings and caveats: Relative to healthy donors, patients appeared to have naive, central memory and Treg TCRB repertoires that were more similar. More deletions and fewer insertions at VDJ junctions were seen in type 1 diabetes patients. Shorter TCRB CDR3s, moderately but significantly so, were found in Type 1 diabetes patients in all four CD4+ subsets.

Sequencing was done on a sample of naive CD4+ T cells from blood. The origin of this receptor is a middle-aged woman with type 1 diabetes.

Written as DNA, the CDR3 is TGTGCCAGCAGTTACTCCCGGGGATCCTACGAGCAGTACTTC. Translation: CASSYSRGSYEQYF. The J gene is TRBJ2-7, the V gene TRBV6-5; the D gene is possibly TRBD2 (5 bases). This CDR3 is built from 14 residues. Germline lookup yields CDR1 MNHEY and CDR2 SVGAGI. V lost 0 bases to trimming and J lost 1 base, with 7 bases between them.